Here is one T cell receptor beta chain with its context. As originally analysed: Nucleated cell counts were estimated from reference gene primer amplification. Sequenced by immunoSEQ multiplex PCR; TCRdb stores in-frame clones only, minus some. V, J and clone size reflect that table, while D and trimming were determined from the DNA. The table has 91,000 or so clones, around nine tenths seen once. CDR3 length equals 19 residues. V shed 0 bases and J 0 bases; nucleotides not matched to a gene: 5. Germline V gene data show CDR1 as LGHDT and CDR2 as YNNKEL (reference sequence). The sample comes from a study of blood T cell repertoires in COVID-19. Looking at the study overall: Samples came from the United States, Italy and Spain, spanning acute and convalescent COVID-19. T cells, B-cell-depleted T cells, or PBMCs supplied cDNA or gDNA.

The sequence derives from a human donor in a cohort sampled during active COVID-19. Sample: peripheral blood. The J gene is TRBJ2-4, the V gene TRBV3-1 (or the pseudogene TRBV3-2), with 13 nucleotides matching TRBD2. The CDR3 reads CASSQDLLAGGIAKNIQYF. The CDR3 nucleotides are TGTGCCAGCAGCCAAGATCTACTAGCGGGGGGGATAGCCAAAAACATTCAGTACTTC.